A single sample gave rise to the 18 T cell receptor beta chains below, sequenced in a study of T cell responses to AZD1222 COVID-19 vaccine. Sequencing was performed with immunoSEQ multiplex PCR; in TCRdb, only in-frame clones are kept and a portion is missing. The sample carries about 180,000 clones, less than 95% recorded once. The source material was peripheral blood, sampled on day 0 of AZD1222 vaccination. Receptors were obtained from an adult in good health.

The rearrangement uses TRBV7-9 and TRBJ2-6; D call uncertain. V dropped 5 bases and J dropped 2 bases, with 10 bases sitting between them. CDR1 SEHNR and CDR2 FQNEAQ come from the germline V gene (reference sequence). The CDR3 sequence is 15 residues long. CDR3 region: CASSPGLPGANVLTF. CDR3 bases: TGTGCCAGCAGCCCGGGCCTGCCTGGGGCCAACGTCCTGACTTTC.

The gene calls are TRBV2 and TRBJ1-2; possible D gene TRBD1, 6 bases. Trimming removed 6 bases from V and 6 bases from J, with 11 bases in between. The CDR3 loop spans 12 amino acids. Per germline, CDR1 SNHLY and CDR2 FYNNEI. The CDR3 spells CASSGTRDGYTF. The DNA for the CDR3 is TGTGCCAGCAGCGGGACACGTGATGGCTACACCTTC.

The V gene is TRBV6-5, the J gene TRBJ2-1; 9 bases match TRBD2. CDR1 is MNHEY, CDR2 SVGAGI, per germline. The CDR3 spans 15 residues. The ends lost 6 bases at V and 6 bases at J; junction bases unmatched: 9. CDR3 protein: CASSGRTSASNEQFF. Here the CDR3 DNA reads TGTGCCAGCAGCGGTAGGACTAGCGCCTCCAATGAGCAGTTCTTC.

The chain uses TRBV4-3 and TRBJ1-3, with D possibly matching TRBD1 (5 bases). CDR1 is LGHNA and CDR2 is YSLEER in the germline V gene. Trimming removed 6 bases from V and 0 bases from J, with 9 bases in between. There are 14 residues in the CDR3. The CDR3 nucleotides are TGCGCCAGCAGAACGGGGGTCTCTGGAAACACCATATATTTT. As protein: CASRTGVSGNTIYF.

The chain links TRBV5-6 to TRBJ1-2; tentative D call: TRBD1 (5 bases). Germline assignment: CDR1 SGHDT and CDR2 YYEEEE. The CDR3 totals 14 residues. V lost 0 bases to trimming and J lost 6 bases, with 12 bases between them. The DNA of the CDR3 is TGTGCCAGCAGCTTGGCCGGGACGACGGATGGCTACACCTTC. This encodes CASSLAGTTDGYTF. The entire variable domain, with the rest obtained from reference TRBV5-6 and TRBJ1-2, is as follows: DAGVTQSPTHLIKTRGQQVTLRCSPKSGHDTVSWYQQALGQGPQFIFQYYEEEERQRGNFPDRFSGHQFPNYSSELNVNALLLGDSALYLCASSLAGTTDGYTFGSGTRLTVV.

Only one count was recorded for this clone. This chain joins TRBV7-8 and TRBJ2-1; TRBD1 matches 8 bases. Looked up from germline, CDR1 is SGHVS and CDR2 is FQNEAQ. This CDR3 comprises 11 residues. V trimming: 5 bases; J trimming: 14 bases; junction bases outside the gene matches: 5. CDR3: CASSRGQDEFF. The CDR3 coding sequence is TGTGCCAGCAGCCGGGGACAGGATGAGTTCTTC.

The rearrangement links TRBV9 to TRBJ1-2; D not resolved. The CDR3 runs to 14 residues. CDR1 SGDLS and CDR2 YYNGEE come from the germline V gene. Trimming removed 3 bases at V and 3 bases at J, with 12 bases between. This CDR3 is CASSATAADYGYTF. CDR3 in DNA: TGTGCCAGCAGCGCCACAGCGGCGGACTATGGCTACACCTTC. Full variable domain (remainder filled in from reference TRBV9 and TRBJ1-2): DSGVTQTPKHLITATGQRVTLRCSPRSGDLSVYWYQQSLDQGLQFLIQYYNGEERAKGNILERFSAQQFPDLHSELNLSSLELGDSALYFCASSATAADYGYTFGSGTRLTVV.

The chain joins TRBV25-1 to TRBJ2-1; the match to TRBD2 covers 11 bases. Per the germline V gene, CDR1 is MGHDK and CDR2 is SYGVNS. Trimming at V came to 1 base and at J to 7 bases, leaving 6 bases not matched to a gene. The CDR3 has 16 amino acids. CDR3 nucleotide sequence: TGTGCCAGCAGTGAATTTAGGTTAGCGGGGGGGAATGAGCAGTTCTTC. Protein product: CASSEFRLAGGNEQFF.

The chain uses TRBV3-1 (or the pseudogene TRBV3-2) and TRBJ1-1, with D unresolved. Germline CDR1 and CDR2: LGHDT and YNNKEL (reference sequence). Trimming removed 4 bases from V and 4 bases from J, with 10 bases in between. There are 13 residues in the CDR3. The CDR3 here is CASSREAVTEAFF. CDR3 nucleotide sequence: TGTGCCAGCAGCCGGGAAGCGGTCACTGAAGCTTTCTTT.

CDR3 amino acids: CASSFLGQVNTEAFF. The CDR3 bases are TGTGCCAGCAGCTTTTTAGGACAGGTGAACACTGAAGCTTTCTTT. V usage is TRBV7-2 and J usage is TRBJ1-1; 7 bases are shared with TRBD1. Germline V gene data show CDR1 as SGHTA and CDR2 as FQGNSA. The CDR3 sequence is 15 residues long. The V gene end was trimmed by 3 bases and the J gene end by 0 bases; junction bases not matched to a gene: 4.

This sequence joins TRBV6-2 or TRBV6-3 and TRBJ2-4, with 8 bases aligning to TRBD1. The V segment lost 6 bases and the J segment 6 bases; nucleotides outside the gene matches: 10. The V gene's germline CDR1 is MNHEY and CDR2 SVGEGT. This CDR3 has 15 residues. The DNA of the CDR3 is TGTGCCAGCAGCCCCCTTCAGGGGGCAGGAAACATTCAGTACTTC. Protein product: CASSPLQGAGNIQYF.

The V and J genes are TRBV5-8 and TRBJ2-6; D is unclear. CDR1 and CDR2 (germline): SGHTS, YDEGEE. The CDR3 loop spans 15 amino acids. V lost 4 bases, J lost 8 bases, and 16 bases lay in between. The CDR3 sequence: CASSTNYLPPNVLTF. The CDR3 region has the DNA TGTGCCAGCAGCACCAACTACCTCCCCCCCAACGTCCTGACTTTC.

The V gene is TRBV7-2, the J gene TRBJ1-4; weak D call: TRBD1 (5 bases). The CDR3 has 14 residues. The V end lost 3 bases, the J end lost 5 bases, and 10 bases lay between the germline ends. The germline V gene encodes CDR1 SGHTA and CDR2 FQGNSA. This CDR3 is CASSFGTNNEKLFF. DNA for the CDR3: TGTGCCAGCAGCTTCGGGACCAACAATGAAAAACTGTTTTTT.

The chain carries TRBV7-8 and TRBJ1-4; 9 nucleotides agree with TRBD1. J gave up 1 base and V 5 bases, and 2 bases lay outside the gene matches. This CDR3 comprises 15 residues. Germline V CDR1 and CDR2: SGHVS, FQNEAQ. The DNA for the CDR3 is TGTGCCAGCAGCCGGGGACAGGGAACTAATGAAAAACTGTTTTTT. Its protein is CASSRGQGTNEKLFF.

As regards this clone: This sample includes further DNA sequences coding for the same CDR3. The V and J genes are TRBV6-5 and TRBJ1-2, with D uncertain. Germline CDR1 MNHEY, CDR2 SVGAGI. CDR3 length equals 15 residues. The V end was cut by 0 bases, the J end by 0 bases, with 8 bases between. Here the CDR3 DNA reads TGTGCCAGCAGTTACTCGGGCGCAGCTAACTATGGCTACACCTTC. It translates to CASSYSGAANYGYTF.

The V call is TRBV27, the J call TRBJ1-2, with D uncertain. CDR1 is MNHEY, CDR2 SMNVEV, per germline (reference sequence). The CDR3 contains 13 residues. V lost 6 bases and J 0 bases, leaving 8 bases between the germline ends. The CDR3 protein is CASSFEANYGYTF. CDR3 sequence (DNA): TGTGCCAGCAGCTTCGAAGCTAACTATGGCTACACCTTC.

This clone was seen only once. The V gene is TRBV24-1, the J gene TRBJ2-1; D gene unclear. CDR1 KGHDR and CDR2 SFDVKD come from the germline V gene. The length of the CDR3 is 14 residues. Trimming stripped 2 bases from V and 7 bases from J, with 11 bases between. For the CDR3, the DNA is TGTGCCACCAGTGATTCCCTAAAGGATAATGAGCAGTTCTTC. It codes for CATSDSLKDNEQFF.

The V call is TRBV11-2, the J call TRBJ2-7, with 7 nucleotides matching TRBD1. Germline V gene lookup returns CDR1 SGHAT and CDR2 FQNNGV. V was pared by 1 base and J by 1 base, with 7 bases of the junction left unmatched. The CDR3 is made up of 16 amino acids. DNA for the CDR3: TGTGCCAGCAGCTTAGGGCCCGAGACAGGGTCCTACGAGCAGTACTTC. Protein product: CASSLGPETGSYEQYF.